The T cell receptor beta chain under discussion was sequenced for a study of CD8+CD57+ T cells in acquired aplastic anemia. Study information: DNA recovered from sorted CD4+ and CD8+ cells had a mean of about 3 ug. Overall study findings and caveats: Controls and patients did not differ significantly in CD8+ Simpson's diversity.

Genomic DNA templated the TCR beta VDJ and CDR3 profiling. TCRdb independently ran MiXCR on the reads; one entry per CDR3 protein. The profile shows 65,000 or so distinct CDR3 sequences, 55% of them singletons. The CDR3 totals 15 residues. Deletions cut 2 bases from V and 1 base from J, with 11 bases between. Germline CDR1 and CDR2: SGHVS and FQNEAQ. About this clonotype itself: Its target is not known.

This TCR was sampled from a human donor in good health, serving as a control. Sequencing was carried out using sorted CD4+, CD8+, or CD8+CD57+ T cells (not recorded which) from PBMCs. The chain couples TRBV7-8 to TRBJ1-1; D gene unclear. The CDR3 spells CASSLLSGENTEAFF. CDR3 nucleotide sequence: TGTGCCAGCAGCTTATTAAGCGGGGAGAACACTGAAGCTTTCTTT.